These 32 T cell receptor beta chains were sequenced from one sample in a study of CD8+CD57+ T cells in acquired aplastic anemia. The study profiled TCR beta VDJ and CDR3 using genomic DNA as template. TCRdb fed the reads into MiXCR, producing one record per CDR3 protein. The table lists about 150,000 distinct CDR3 sequences, over 50% of them singletons. Sequencing involved patients with CD8+CD57+ cell expansion previously shown by flow cytometry. The sample was sorted CD4+, CD8+, or CD8+CD57+ T cells (not recorded which) from PBMCs. The receptors here all came from a human donor with aplastic anemia.

This chain links TRBV9 with TRBJ2-1; 7 bases map to TRBD2. This CDR3 has 15 residues. Germline CDR1 and CDR2: SGDLS and YYNGEE. The J segment lost 12 bases and the V segment lost 0 bases, leaving 12 bases of the junction unmatched. CDR3 amino acids: CASSVDDGRPRGQFF. CDR3 coding DNA: TGTGCCAGCAGCGTAGATGACGGGAGGCCGAGAGGGCAGTTCTTC.

This sequence joins TRBV2 and TRBJ2-7; D gene ambiguous. Germline values: CDR1 SNHLY, CDR2 FYNNEI. The CDR3 is 12 residues long. V was pared by 5 bases and J by 4 bases, with 9 bases between. CDR3 sequence: CASSPGLYEQYF. As DNA, the CDR3 is TGTGCCAGCAGTCCCGGGCTATACGAGCAGTACTTC.

Regarding this clonotype: A much larger clone differs by one base, so this may be a read error. The V and J genes are TRBV7-8 and TRBJ1-1; D gene ambiguous. The CDR3 spans 12 residues. Germline lookup yields CDR1 SGHVS and CDR2 FQNEAQ. CDR3 protein: CASSLAGDETFF. For the CDR3, the DNA is TGTGCCAGCAGCTTGGCCGGTGATGAAACTTTCTTT.

The chain carries TRBV7-9 and TRBJ1-1, with no clear D. CDR3 size: 15 residues. Germline V gene data show CDR1 as SEHNR and CDR2 as FQNEAQ (reference sequence). Trimming took 3 bases from V and 0 from J, leaving 11 bases between them. CDR3: CASSFHSGLNTEAFF. The CDR3 region has the DNA TGTGCCAGCAGCTTTCACTCAGGATTGAACACTGAAGCTTTCTTT. The entire variable domain, with the rest obtained from reference TRBV7-9 and TRBJ1-1, is as follows: DTGVSQNPRHKITKRGQNVTFRCDPISEHNRLYWYRQTLGQGPEFLTYFQNEAQLEKSRLLSDRFSAERPKGSFSTLEIQRTEQGDSAMYLCASSFHSGLNTEAFFGQGTRLTVV.

This chain connects TRBV9 to TRBJ2-5, with D tentatively TRBD1 (5 bases). CDR1 SGDLS and CDR2 YYNGEE come from the germline V gene. Trimming removed 0 bases at V and 1 base at J, with 13 bases between. The CDR3 length is 16 residues. CDR3 nucleotide sequence: TGTGCCAGCAGCGTAGGGGGCGTTGGAGCCCAAGAGACCCAGTACTTC. This codes for CASSVGGVGAQETQYF. The whole variable domain, remainder taken from reference TRBV9 and TRBJ2-5, is DSGVTQTPKHLITATGQRVTLRCSPRSGDLSVYWYQQSLDQGLQFLIQYYNGEERAKGNILERFSAQQFPDLHSELNLSSLELGDSALYFCASSVGGVGAQETQYFGPGTRLLVL.

The chain couples TRBV15 to TRBJ1-2, with D perhaps TRBD1 (6 bases). Deletions cut 6 bases from V and 4 bases from J, with 15 bases between. The CDR3 has 14 amino acids. The germline V gene has CDR1 LNHNV and CDR2 YYDKDF (reference sequence). The CDR3 DNA reads as TGTGCCACCAGTTTGGAGAAGGGGGTCTATGGCTACACCTTC. It is translated as CATSLEKGVYGYTF. The full variable domain, with the rest looked up from reference TRBV15 and TRBJ1-2, is DAMVIQNPRYQVTQFGKPVTLSCSQTLNHNVMYWYQQKSSQAPKLLFHYYDKDFNNEADTPDNFQSRRPNTSFCFLDIRSPGLGDTAMYLCATSLEKGVYGYTFGSGTRLTVV.

The chain has TRBV29-1 and TRBJ2-7; D is perhaps TRBD1 or TRBD2 (5 bases each). The CDR3 sequence is 17 residues long. Per the germline V gene, CDR1 is SQVTM and CDR2 is ANQGSEA. Trimming took off 0 bases at V and 1 base at J, with 19 bases between the two ends. The chain's CDR3 is CSVEDGQLGAESYEQYF. The CDR3 coding sequence is TGCAGCGTTGAAGATGGCCAGCTCGGGGCAGAGTCCTACGAGCAGTACTTC.

The chain employs TRBV7-2 and TRBJ1-1; D is unclear. V was shortened by 5 bases and J by 5 bases, with 9 bases between the two germline ends. The CDR3 length is 12 residues. The germline gives CDR1 SGHTA, CDR2 FQGNSA. As DNA, the CDR3 is TGTGCCAGCAGCATGTTGGGGACTGAAGCTTTCTTT. This translates into CASSMLGTEAFF.

Many counts were recorded for this clonotype. The chain uses TRBV20-1 and TRBJ2-7; tentatively, D is TRBD2 (6 bases). Between the trimmed V and J ends, which lost 0 bases and 0 bases, there was a span of 9 bases. CDR3 length: 14 residues. Germline V lookup: CDR1 DFQATT, CDR2 SNEGSKA (reference sequence). CDR3 in DNA: TGCAGTGCTAGAGAACTAGCCCCCTCCTACGAGCAGTACTTC. It yields the protein CSARELAPSYEQYF.

The chain recombines TRBV7-8 with TRBJ2-6; D tentatively reads TRBD1 or TRBD2 (5 bases each). The germline V gene has CDR1 SGHVS and CDR2 FQNEAQ. V lost 1 base, J lost 2 bases, and 9 bases lay in between. There are 16 residues in the CDR3. CDR3 sequence (DNA): TGTGCCAGCAGCTTAGGAGGGGCGGCTGGGGCCAACGTCCTGACTTTC. Translated: CASSLGGAAGANVLTF. The variable domain in full, completed from reference TRBV7-8 and TRBJ2-6, reads GAGVSQSPRYKVAKRGQDVALRCDPISGHVSLFWYQQALGQGPEFLTYFQNEAQLDKSGLPSDRFFAERPEGSVSTLKIQRTQQEDSAVYLCASSLGGAAGANVLTFGAGSRLTVL.

The chain carries TRBV24-1 and TRBJ1-3; a possible D gene is TRBD1 (5 bases). CDR1 is KGHDR, CDR2 SFDVKD, per germline. This CDR3 has 17 residues. Trimming removed 7 bases from V and 2 bases from J, with 20 bases in between. The CDR3, as DNA: TGTGCCACCAGAAGGCAGGGTAGTCTAGCAGCTGGAAACACCATATATTTT. Translation: CATRRQGSLAAGNTIYF.

To note about this clonotype: The junction differs from germline at one of its ends, possibly a read error. The V call is TRBV20-1, the J call TRBJ1-2; a possible D gene is TRBD1 (6 bases). This CDR3 is 14 amino acids long. Germline CDR1 and CDR2: DFQATT and SNEGSKA (reference sequence). The CDR3 is CSASGQNYNYGHTF. CDR3 in DNA: TGCAGTGCTTCTGGACAGAACTATAACTATGGCCACACCTTC.

V and J are TRBV20-1 and TRBJ1-6, with a possible D match to TRBD1 (6 bases). V was cut by 6 bases and J by 5 bases, with 11 bases left in between. The CDR3 loop spans 13 amino acids. Per the germline V gene, CDR1 is DFQATT and CDR2 is SNEGSKA (reference sequence). CDR3 DNA sequence: TGCAGTGCCACGGACAGCCATAATTCACCCCTCCACTTT. This codes for CSATDSHNSPLHF.

The V gene is TRBV20-1, the J gene TRBJ2-7; the match to TRBD2 covers 10 bases. CDR1 is DFQATT, CDR2 SNEGSKA, per germline (reference sequence). The CDR3 spans 15 residues. Trimming cost V 6 bases and J 0 bases; bases outside gene matches: 8. Written as DNA, the CDR3 is TGCAGTGCACCTAATAGCGGGAGGATCTCCTACGAGCAGTACTTC. This codes for CSAPNSGRISYEQYF.

V gene TRBV5-5 combines with J gene TRBJ2-3; D possibly corresponds to TRBD2 (5 bases). The germline V gene encodes CDR1 SGHKS and CDR2 YYEKEE (reference sequence). The CDR3 runs to 13 residues. Trimming cost V 0 bases and J 8 bases, with 10 bases left between them. CDR3 protein: CASSLVGAGTQYF. Here the CDR3 DNA reads TGTGCCAGCAGCTTGGTGGGAGCAGGTACGCAGTATTTT.

Of note for this clonotype: A clone one base away is much larger, so this may be a read error. The chain recombines TRBV29-1 with TRBJ1-2; D is ambiguous. The CDR3 is made up of 11 amino acids. V lost 8 bases and J 4 bases, leaving 11 bases between the germline ends. CDR1 is SQVTM and CDR2 is ANQGSEA in the germline V gene. The CDR3 spells CSWRNGYGYTF. In nucleotides, the CDR3 is TGCAGCTGGCGGAACGGCTATGGCTACACCTTC.

The table lists this clonotype with a few counts. The chain couples TRBV20-1 to TRBJ1-6; no reliable D call. Germline V gene sequence: CDR1 DFQATT, CDR2 SNEGSKA (reference sequence). The CDR3 runs to 12 residues. Trimming took off 3 bases at V and 10 bases at J, with 10 bases between the two ends. The CDR3 loop reads CSASGVRSPLHF. As DNA, the CDR3 is TGCAGTGCTAGCGGGGTGCGCTCACCCCTCCACTTT.

With regard to this clonotype: At one end the junction does not follow the germline gene, possibly because of a read error. This chain connects TRBV7-2 to TRBJ1-6, with D tentatively TRBD1 (5 bases). Germline CDR1 reads SGHTA; CDR2 reads FQGNSA. CDR3 length equals 9 residues. The CDR3 sequence is CASSLWGRF. As DNA, the CDR3 is TGTGCCAGCAGCTTATGGGGCAGATTT.

About this clonotype: This may come from a read error, since a much larger clone is one base off. The rearrangement links TRBV20-1 to TRBJ2-5, with 9 bases lining up with TRBD1. V gave up 2 bases and J gave up 8 bases; unmatched junction bases: 9. The CDR3 contains 14 residues. The germline V gene encodes CDR1 DFQATT and CDR2 SNEGSKA (reference sequence). The CDR3: CSARPGTGCGTQYF. CDR3 coding DNA: TGCAGTGCTAGACCCGGGACAGGGTGCGGTACCCAGTACTTC.

In its sample, this clonotype was seen many times. The gene calls are TRBV6-1 and TRBJ2-1, with TRBD1 matching 7 bases. Germline V gene data show CDR1 as MNHNS and CDR2 as SASEGT. The CDR3 length is 13 residues. The J segment lost 8 bases and the V segment lost 6 bases, leaving 7 bases of the junction unmatched. The CDR3 region has the DNA TGTGCCAGCAGGATTGCAGGGGGATATGAGCAGTTCTTC. This codes for CASRIAGGYEQFF.

The chain is built from TRBV7-9 and TRBJ1-3, with D perhaps matching TRBD1 (5 bases). The CDR3 covers 13 residues. V gave up 4 bases and J gave up 6 bases, with 10 bases separating them. Germline CDR1 reads SEHNR; CDR2 reads FQNEAQ (reference sequence). The CDR3 reads CASSYSGENTIYF. For the CDR3, the DNA is TGTGCCAGCAGCTATTCGGGGGAAAACACCATATATTTT.

The chain employs TRBV24-1 and TRBJ2-5; D uncertain. This CDR3 spans 11 amino acids. Germline V lookup: CDR1 KGHDR, CDR2 SFDVKD. Trimming took off 3 bases at V and 5 bases at J, with 3 bases between the two ends. The CDR3 protein is CATSDRETQYF. CDR3 in DNA: TGTGCCACCAGTGATCGGGAGACCCAGTACTTC.

A note on this clonotype: A much larger clone lies a single base off, so this may be a read error. V usage is TRBV5-1 and J usage is TRBJ2-1; perhaps TRBD2 as D (5 bases). Germline assignment: CDR1 SGHRS and CDR2 YFSETQ. V gave up 2 bases and J gave up 2 bases, with 20 bases separating them. The length of the CDR3 is 18 residues. CDR3 protein: CASSFSRAGYGPYNEQFF. The DNA of the CDR3 is TGCGCCAGCAGCTTCTCGAGGGCAGGTTATGGTCCCTACAATGAGCAGTTCTTC.

The chain links TRBV9 to TRBJ2-5, with D hard to call. In germline, CDR1 is SGDLS, CDR2 YYNGEE. The CDR3 has 12 amino acids. Trimming removed 3 bases from V and 5 bases from J, with 8 bases in between. CDR3 amino acids: CASSAATETQYF. Here the CDR3 DNA reads TGTGCCAGCAGCGCGGCCACGGAGACCCAGTACTTC.

Turning to this clonotype: A read error is likely, as this CDR3 ends without the conserved phenylalanine or tryptophan. The V and J genes are TRBV2 and TRBJ2-1; D tentatively fits TRBD1 or TRBD2 (5 bases each). Trimming pared 1 base from V and 0 bases from J, leaving 7 bases between. CDR3 size: 15 residues. Germline values: CDR1 SNHLY, CDR2 FYNNEI. CDR3 sequence reads: CASSEEGSSYNEQFL. As DNA, the CDR3 is TGTGCCAGCAGTGAAGAGGGGAGCTCCTACAATGAGCAGTTCCTC.

In the case of this clonotype: It may be a read error: a sequence one base away is much more abundant. This chain connects TRBV6-5 to TRBJ2-1; possibly TRBD1 or TRBD2 for D (5 bases each). V was trimmed by 4 bases and J by 7 bases, leaving 17 bases between them. The CDR3 is 15 residues long. Per germline, CDR1 MNHEY and CDR2 SVGAGI. CDR3 nucleotides: TGTGCCAGCAGTTGCGAGGAAGAGGGGCGGAATGAGCAGTTCTTC. It codes for CASSCEEEGRNEQFF.

On this clonotype: This may be a read error, as it is one base from a much larger clone. V gene TRBV2 combines with J gene TRBJ1-4, with 9 positions matching TRBD1. This CDR3 spans 17 amino acids. From germline, CDR1 is SNHLY and CDR2 FYNNEI. The CDR3 region has the DNA TGTGCCAGCAGGACTCCGGGACAGGGTGCGATTAGGGAAAGACTGTTTTTT. The encoded protein is CASRTPGQGAIRERLFF.

About this clonotype: Given a much more abundant clone one base away, this may be a read error. The rearrangement uses TRBV19 and TRBJ2-2, with TRBD1 identical over 7 bases. Losses at the gene ends were 5 bases for V and 2 bases for J; bases not matched to a gene: 8. Germline V gene data show CDR1 as LNHDA and CDR2 as SQIVND (reference sequence). The CDR3 runs to 16 residues. The CDR3 here is CASSSEGTENTGELFF. CDR3 nucleotide sequence: TGTGCCAGTAGTTCAGAGGGGACAGAAAACACCGGGGAGCTGTTTTTT.

This chain links TRBV5-6 with TRBJ2-5; D might be TRBD1 or TRBD2, each matching 6 bases. Germline V lookup: CDR1 SGHDT, CDR2 YYEEEE. Trimming pared 4 bases from V and 5 bases from J, leaving 24 bases between. This CDR3 has 17 amino acids. For the CDR3, the DNA is TGTGCCAGCAGCCAAATCCGGGTGCTAGCGAGGGGGGAGACCCAGTACTTC. It translates to CASSQIRVLARGETQYF.

In this sample, this clonotype turned up once. The CDR3 region is CASSMDFSSYEQYF. The CDR3 DNA sequence: TGTGCCAGTAGTATGGACTTCAGCTCCTACGAGCAGTACTTC. This chain links TRBV19 with TRBJ2-7, with D tentatively TRBD2 (5 bases). The V end was cut by 3 bases, the J end by 0 bases, with 9 bases between. Per the germline V gene, CDR1 is LNHDA and CDR2 is SQIVND (reference sequence). This CDR3 spans 14 amino acids.

The V and J genes are TRBV2 and TRBJ2-7, with D perhaps matching TRBD2 (5 bases). The CDR3 is made up of 13 amino acids. The V and J ends lost 6 bases and 3 bases respectively, with 12 bases between them. The germline CDR1 and CDR2 sequences are SNHLY and FYNNEI. CDR3 region: CASREDLRYEQYF. CDR3 DNA sequence: TGTGCCAGCAGGGAGGACCTCCGCTACGAGCAGTACTTC.

This clonotype has just one count. The V and J genes are TRBV13 and TRBJ2-3, with D uncertain. Germline V gives CDR1 PRHDT, CDR2 FYEKMQ (reference sequence). The CDR3 runs to 14 residues. V lost 3 bases and J lost 2, with 9 bases in between. The CDR3 nucleotides read TGTGCCAGCAGCTTGGGCCCTCTCACAGATACGCAGTATTTT. Translation: CASSLGPLTDTQYF.